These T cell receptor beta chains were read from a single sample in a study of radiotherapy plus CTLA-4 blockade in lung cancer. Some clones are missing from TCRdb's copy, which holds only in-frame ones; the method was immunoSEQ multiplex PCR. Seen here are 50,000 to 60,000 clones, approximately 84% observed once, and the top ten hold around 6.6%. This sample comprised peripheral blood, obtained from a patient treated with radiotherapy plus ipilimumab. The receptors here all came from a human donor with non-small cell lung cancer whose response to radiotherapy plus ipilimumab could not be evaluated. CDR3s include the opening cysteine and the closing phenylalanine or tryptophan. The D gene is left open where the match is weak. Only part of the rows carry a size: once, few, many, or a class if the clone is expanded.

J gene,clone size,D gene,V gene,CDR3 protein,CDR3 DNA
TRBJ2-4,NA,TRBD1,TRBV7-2,CASSSRQGHIQYF,TGTGCCAGCAGCTCAAGACAGGGCCACATTCAGTACTTC
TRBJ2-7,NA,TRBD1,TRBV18,CASSPGQGAHEQYF,TGTGCCAGCTCACCCGGACAGGGGGCCCACGAGCAGTACTTC
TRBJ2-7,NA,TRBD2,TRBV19,CASSDSGRAAANEQYF,TGTGCCAGTAGTGATAGCGGGAGGGCCGCGGCAAACGAGCAGTACTTC
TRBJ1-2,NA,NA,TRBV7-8,CASSLRGDYGYTF,TGTGCCAGCAGCTTACGCGGCGATTATGGCTACACCTTC
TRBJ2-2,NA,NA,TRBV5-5,CASSSRTRNTGELFF,TGTGCCAGCAGCTCTAGGACACGGAACACCGGGGAGCTGTTTTTT
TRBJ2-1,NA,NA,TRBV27,CASSLRDSFSSYNEQFF,TGTGCCAGCAGTTTACGCGACAGCTTTAGCTCCTACAATGAGCAGTTCTTC
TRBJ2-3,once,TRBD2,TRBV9,CASSVGTSGRDTQYF,TGTGCCAGCAGCGTAGGGACTAGCGGGAGAGATACGCAGTATTTT
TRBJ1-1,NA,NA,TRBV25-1,CASSAGVNTEAFF,TGTGCCAGCAGTGCAGGGGTGAACACTGAAGCTTTCTTT
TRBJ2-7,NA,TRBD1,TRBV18,CASSPTGTGGWEQYF,TGTGCCAGCTCACCAACCGGGACAGGGGGTTGGGAGCAGTACTTC
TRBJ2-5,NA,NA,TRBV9,CASSDYQETQYF,TGTGCCAGCAGCGACTATCAAGAGACCCAGTACTTC
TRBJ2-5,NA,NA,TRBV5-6,CASSFGQGRETQYF,TGTGCCAGCAGCTTCGGGCAGGGGAGAGAGACCCAGTACTTC
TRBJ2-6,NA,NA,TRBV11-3,CAAGPGANVLTF,TGTGCCGCAGGCCCTGGGGCCAACGTCCTGACTTTC
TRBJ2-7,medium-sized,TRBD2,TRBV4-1,CASSQTPSGGSLEQYF,TGCGCCAGCAGCCAAACCCCGTCGGGAGGTTCCCTCGAGCAGTACTTC
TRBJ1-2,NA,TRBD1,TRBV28,CASSAPGGFGYTF,TGTGCCAGCAGTGCCCCAGGGGGGTTCGGCTACACCTTC
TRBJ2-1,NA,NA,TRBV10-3,CAISVEGSSYNEQFF,TGTGCCATCAGTGTAGAGGGTAGCTCCTACAATGAGCAGTTCTTC
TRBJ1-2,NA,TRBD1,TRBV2,CAGTEEGAGGYTF,TGTGCCGGCACCGAGGAGGGGGCCGGTGGCTACACCTTC
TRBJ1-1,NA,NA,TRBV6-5,CASSYSRDAEAFF,TGTGCCAGCAGTTACTCGCGGGACGCTGAAGCTTTCTTT
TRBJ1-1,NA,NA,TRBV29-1,CSVAPGRPEAFF,TGCAGCGTTGCTCCGGGAAGACCTGAAGCTTTCTTT
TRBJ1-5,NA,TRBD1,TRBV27,CASSLGTGEQPQHF,TGTGCCAGCAGTTTAGGGACAGGGGAACAGCCCCAGCATTTT
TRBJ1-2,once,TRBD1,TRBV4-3,CASSLRQGEDGYTF,TGCGCCAGCAGCCTCCGCCAGGGGGAAGATGGCTACACCTTC
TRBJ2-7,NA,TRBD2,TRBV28,CASSPGTSGRNEQYF,TGTGCCAGCAGTCCCGGGACTAGCGGGAGAAACGAGCAGTACTTC
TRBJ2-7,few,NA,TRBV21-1,CASSFPLGTGGPYEQYF,TGTGCCAGCAGCTTTCCCTTAGGGACAGGGGGCCCCTACGAGCAGTACTTC
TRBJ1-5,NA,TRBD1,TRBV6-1,CASSEGSGTGVAGQPQHF,TGTGCCAGCAGTGAAGGGAGCGGGACAGGGGTGGCGGGTCAGCCCCAGCATTTT
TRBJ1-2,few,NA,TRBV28,CAGGGGVDYGYTF,TGTGCCGGGGGGGGTGGCGTAGACTATGGCTACACCTTC
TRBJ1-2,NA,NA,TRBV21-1,CASSIKGAPNYGYTF,TGTGCCAGCAGCATCAAGGGGGCGCCTAACTATGGCTACACCTTC
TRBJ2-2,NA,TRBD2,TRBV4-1,CASSQLPPAGGPTGELFF,TGCGCCAGCAGCCAGCTCCCGCCGGCGGGAGGCCCAACCGGGGAGCTGTTTTTT
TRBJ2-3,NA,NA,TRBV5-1,CASSLDRDTQYF,TGCGCCAGCAGCCTCGACAGGGATACGCAGTATTTT
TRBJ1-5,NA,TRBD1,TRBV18,CASSPGQGNQPQHF,TGTGCCAGCTCACCAGGACAGGGCAATCAGCCCCAGCATTTT
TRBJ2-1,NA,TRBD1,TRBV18,CASSPVGQGDEQFF,TGTGCCAGCTCACCAGTTGGACAGGGGGATGAGCAGTTCTTC
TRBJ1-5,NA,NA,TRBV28,CASSLGQNNQPQHF,TGTGCCAGCAGTTTAGGGCAGAACAATCAGCCCCAGCATTTT
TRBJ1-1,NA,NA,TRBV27,CASSPGGGVYRTEAFF,TGTGCCAGCAGCCCGGGAGGGGGAGTGTACCGCACTGAAGCTTTCTTT
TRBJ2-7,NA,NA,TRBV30,CAWSVVGRRDYEQYF,TGTGCCTGGAGTGTAGTGGGAAGGAGGGACTACGAGCAGTACTTC
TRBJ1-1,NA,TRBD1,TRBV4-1,CASSPRTGGGGGELVF,TGCGCCAGCAGCCCCCGGACAGGGGGCGGCGGGGGGGAGCTAGTCTTT
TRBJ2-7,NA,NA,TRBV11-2,CASSLVYRDYEQYF,TGTGCCAGCAGCTTAGTTTACAGGGACTACGAGCAGTACTTC
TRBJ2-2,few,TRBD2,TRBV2,CASSERGLAGNTGELFF,TGTGCCAGCAGTGAACGGGGACTAGCGGGGAACACCGGGGAGCTGTTTTTT
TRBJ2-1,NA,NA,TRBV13,CASSLGRRLGASEQFF,TGTGCCAGCAGCTTAGGCAGGAGATTAGGGGCTAGTGAGCAGTTCTTC
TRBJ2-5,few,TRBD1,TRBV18,CASSPKTGTEGETQYF,TGTGCCAGCTCACCGAAAACCGGGACAGAGGGAGAGACCCAGTACTTC
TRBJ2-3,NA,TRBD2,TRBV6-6,CASRGLAADTQYF,TGTGCCAGCAGAGGACTAGCGGCAGATACGCAGTATTTT
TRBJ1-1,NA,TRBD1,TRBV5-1,CASSRQGRTGDTEAFF,TGCGCCAGCAGCCGACAGGGACGAACGGGGGACACTGAAGCTTTCTTT
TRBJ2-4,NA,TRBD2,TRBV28,CASTLAGRPQNIQYF,TGTGCCAGCACCTTAGCGGGGAGACCCCAAAACATTCAGTACTTC
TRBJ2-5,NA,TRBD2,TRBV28,CASSLAAAGGGETQYF,TGTGCCAGCAGTTTAGCGGCGGCGGGAGGCGGGGAGACCCAGTACTTC
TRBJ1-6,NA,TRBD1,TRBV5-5,CASSSNRGDYNSPLHF,TGTGCCAGCAGCTCCAACAGGGGGGACTATAATTCACCCCTCCACTTT
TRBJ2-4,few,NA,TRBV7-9,CASSLVGSAAGNIQYF,TGTGCCAGCAGCTTAGTGGGTAGCGCAGCGGGAAACATTCAGTACTTC
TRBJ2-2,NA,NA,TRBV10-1,CASRVQSNTGELFF,TGCGCCAGCAGAGTTCAGTCGAACACCGGGGAGCTGTTTTTT
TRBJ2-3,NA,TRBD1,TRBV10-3,CAISDRTGESVSTDTQYF,TGTGCCATCTCGGATCGGACAGGAGAATCCGTTAGCACAGATACGCAGTATTTT
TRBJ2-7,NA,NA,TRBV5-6,CASSKGQSPYEQYF,TGTGCCAGCAGTAAAGGACAGTCCCCCTACGAGCAGTACTTC
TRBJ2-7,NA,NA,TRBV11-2,CASSPQPGGSYEQYF,TGTGCCAGCAGCCCTCAACCCGGCGGGTCCTACGAGCAGTACTTC
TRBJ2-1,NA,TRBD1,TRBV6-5,CASSYRTGGYEQFF,TGTGCCAGCAGTTATCGGACAGGGGGGTATGAGCAGTTCTTC
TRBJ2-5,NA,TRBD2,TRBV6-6,CASSTTSGGVRETQYF,TGTGCCAGCAGCACGACTAGCGGGGGCGTCCGGGAGACCCAGTACTTC
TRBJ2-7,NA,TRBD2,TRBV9,CASSTASGNSEQYF,TGTGCCAGCAGCACGGCTAGCGGGAATAGCGAGCAGTACTTC